Shown below are 25 T cell receptor beta chains from a single sample sequenced in a study of T cells in localized non-small cell lung cancer. Measured with immunoSEQ multiplex PCR; TCRdb has only the in-frame clones, and not every one. Altogether fewer than 100,000 clones are present, approximately 86% being singletons, with the ten largest covering over 12%. The source material was peripheral blood, sampled before any cancer treatment. The source of these receptors is a man between 40 and 75 years old with stage I squamous cell lung carcinoma.

The chain couples TRBV18 to TRBJ1-2; D uncertain. The CDR3 totals 14 residues. Per the germline V gene, CDR1 is KGHSH and CDR2 is LQKENI. V lost 2 bases and J 2 bases, leaving 9 bases between the germline ends. This chain's CDR3 is CASSPKSENYGYTF. As DNA, the CDR3 is TGTGCCAGCTCACCAAAATCAGAGAACTATGGCTACACCTTC. The full variable domain, with the rest looked up from reference TRBV18 and TRBJ1-2, is NAGVMQNPRHLVRRRGQEARLRCSPMKGHSHVYWYRQLPEEGLKFMVYLQKENIIDESGMPKERFSAEFPKEGPSILRIQQVVRGDSAAYFCASSPKSENYGYTFGSGTRLTVV.

The chain carries TRBV18 and TRBJ1-5; 11 bases fit TRBD1. The J segment lost 5 bases and the V segment lost 2 bases, leaving 11 bases of the junction unmatched. CDR3 length: 18 amino acids. CDR1 is KGHSH, CDR2 LQKENI, per germline. The CDR3 nucleotides read TGTGCCAGCTCACCAGGGGGTCAGGACAGGGGGCTGTATCAGCCCCAGCATTTT. Translation: CASSPGGQDRGLYQPQHF.

This clone was seen only once. This chain uses TRBV5-1 with TRBJ2-5; D is ambiguous. This CDR3 is built from 13 residues. Germline V gene data show CDR1 as SGHRS and CDR2 as YFSETQ. Trimming shortened V by 0 bases and J by 1 base, and 4 bases separated the two germline ends. In nucleotides, the CDR3 is TGCGCCAGCAGCTTGGGGACCCAAGAGACCCAGTACTTC. Translation: CASSLGTQETQYF.

The rearrangement links TRBV7-9 to TRBJ1-3, with D possibly TRBD1 on 5 matching bases. Trimming stripped 5 bases from V and 0 bases from J, with 20 bases between. The CDR3 has 18 amino acids. Germline CDR1 SEHNR, CDR2 FQNEAQ (reference sequence). CDR3: CASSNPRFRGISGNTIYF. In nucleotides, the CDR3 is TGTGCCAGCAGCAATCCGAGGTTTCGGGGGATCTCTGGAAACACCATATATTTT.

This clone has only one observation. This specimen includes other DNA sequences encoding the same CDR3. The chain links TRBV6-5 to TRBJ1-1; D is undetermined. V was shortened by 0 bases and J by 1 base, with 3 bases between the two germline ends. Germline values: CDR1 MNHEY, CDR2 SVGAGI. CDR3 length equals 13 residues. CDR3 sequence: CASSYSRNTEAFF. The DNA for the CDR3 is TGTGCCAGCAGTTACTCCAGGAACACTGAAGCTTTCTTT.

V is TRBV6-5 and J is TRBJ1-1, with 7 positions matching TRBD1. Germline loops: CDR1 MNHEY, CDR2 SVGAGI. Trimming took 2 bases from V and 4 from J; bases not matched to a gene: 1. The CDR3 sequence is 13 residues long. The DNA for the CDR3 is TGTGCCAGCAGTTACCGGGACAGCACTGAAGCTTTCTTT. Its protein is CASSYRDSTEAFF.

The rearrangement links TRBV6-1 to TRBJ1-4, with D perhaps TRBD1 (6 bases). Trimming took off 7 bases at V and 5 bases at J, with 11 bases between the two ends. The CDR3 totals 13 residues. Germline CDR1 and CDR2: MNHNS and SASEGT. The CDR3 DNA reads as TGTGCCAGCACGAAGACAGGCAATGAAAAACTGTTTTTT. Translated: CASTKTGNEKLFF.

The rearrangement links TRBV7-2 to TRBJ2-2; 7 nucleotides agree with TRBD1. Germline loops: CDR1 SGHTA, CDR2 FQGNSA. V shed 6 bases and J 11 bases; nucleotides not matched to a gene: 12. CDR3 length: 14 amino acids. CDR3 DNA: TGTGCCAGCAGACGAACGACAGGGTTCAGAGAGCTGTTTTTT. Protein: CASRRTTGFRELFF.

This clone was seen once. The chain employs TRBV5-1 and TRBJ2-3; unclear D gene. CDR1 is SGHRS and CDR2 is YFSETQ in the germline V gene. The CDR3 contains 14 residues. V was shortened by 4 bases and J by 0 bases, with 9 bases between the two germline ends. The CDR3 protein is CASSRDQSTDTQYF. Written as DNA, the CDR3 is TGCGCCAGCAGCCGAGACCAAAGCACAGATACGCAGTATTTT.

This clone was counted a single time. This chain joins TRBV19 and TRBJ2-2, with D perhaps TRBD1 (6 bases). This CDR3 region has 14 residues. Germline CDR1 reads LNHDA; CDR2 reads SQIVND (reference sequence). V was shortened by 7 bases and J by 8 bases, with 17 bases between the two germline ends. CDR3 DNA: TGTGCCAGTACCCTAACACAGGGTTTGGGGGAGCTGTTTTTT. It codes for CASTLTQGLGELFF.

This clone has only one observation. V usage is TRBV5-6 and J usage is TRBJ1-2; D remains unclear. V dropped 2 bases and J dropped 3 bases, with 11 bases sitting between them. There are 14 residues in the CDR3. The germline CDR1 and CDR2 sequences are SGHDT and YYEEEE. CDR3 nucleotides: TGTGCCAGCAGCTTATCCGCGTACTACTATGGCTACACCTTC. It is translated as CASSLSAYYYGYTF.

The chain combines TRBV29-1 with TRBJ1-5; TRBD1 agrees at 8 bases. Germline CDR1 and CDR2: SQVTM and ANQGSEA. There are 14 residues in the CDR3. J was trimmed by 0 bases and V by 6 bases; bases with no gene match: 4. The chain's CDR3 is CSVGQGYSNQPQHF. The CDR3 coding sequence is TGCAGCGTCGGACAGGGATATAGCAATCAGCCCCAGCATTTT.

CDR3 coding DNA: TGCGCCAGCTCCGGGGGGGACCGCTCCTACAATGAGCAGTTCTTC. Residues: CASSGGDRSYNEQFF. The chain couples TRBV5-1 to TRBJ2-1; TRBD2 matches 8 bases. The CDR3 has 15 amino acids. V trimming: 7 bases; J trimming: 0 bases; junction bases outside the gene matches: 6. The V gene's germline CDR1 is SGHRS and CDR2 YFSETQ.

This chain uses TRBV4-1 with TRBJ1-3, with a weak D call TRBD1 (6 bases). Germline V lookup: CDR1 MGHRA, CDR2 YSYEKL. Trimming took off 4 bases at V and 4 bases at J, with 14 bases between the two ends. The CDR3 runs to 15 residues. CDR3 region: CASSRRDTEGNTIYF. The CDR3 DNA reads as TGCGCCAGCAGCCGCCGGGACACAGAAGGAAACACCATATATTTT.

The V call is TRBV19, the J call TRBJ2-1; 9 bases are shared with TRBD2. CDR3 length: 15 residues. J lost 10 bases, V lost 3 bases, and 10 bases had no gene match. The germline V gene encodes CDR1 LNHDA and CDR2 SQIVND (reference sequence). CDR3 residues: CASSMLIAGVREQFF. CDR3 nucleotide sequence: TGTGCCAGTAGTATGTTAATAGCGGGGGTCCGGGAGCAGTTCTTC.

The CDR3 here is CASSSRDRLNQPQHF. Here the CDR3 DNA reads TGTGCCAGTAGTTCTCGGGACAGACTAAATCAGCCCCAGCATTTT. V usage is TRBV19 and J usage is TRBJ1-5, with 7 bases lining up with TRBD1. Germline assignment: CDR1 LNHDA and CDR2 SQIVND (reference sequence). This CDR3 has 15 amino acids. The junction had 8 bases not matched to a gene; V was cut back by 5 bases and J by 4 bases.

Remarks on this clone: Other DNA sequences in this sample translate to the same CDR3. V gene TRBV6-5 combines with J gene TRBJ2-2, with TRBD1 as a possible D gene (6 bases). The germline V and J ends were trimmed by 5 bases and 5 bases, with 15 bases remaining between them. This CDR3 is 15 amino acids long. The germline gives CDR1 MNHEY, CDR2 SVGAGI. The CDR3 region is CASSLAGVSTGELFF. The DNA of the CDR3 is TGTGCCAGCAGTCTTGCAGGGGTATCAACCGGGGAGCTGTTTTTT.

V usage is TRBV19 and J usage is TRBJ2-2, with D unclear. The V end was cut by 3 bases, the J end by 1 base, with 6 bases between. This CDR3 is 14 amino acids long. Germline lookup yields CDR1 LNHDA and CDR2 SQIVND (reference sequence). This chain's CDR3 is CASSIEENTGELFF. CDR3 sequence (DNA): TGTGCCAGTAGTATTGAGGAGAACACCGGGGAGCTGTTTTTT.

This sequence joins TRBV7-2 and TRBJ2-7, with D perhaps TRBD1 (5 bases). CDR1 is SGHTA and CDR2 is FQGNSA in the germline V gene. With 5 bases removed from V and 6 bases from J, the gap between germline ends came to 20 bases. The CDR3 loop spans 15 amino acids. DNA for the CDR3: TGTGCCAGCAGCCCTACCCCTTTAGGTAGGGGCGAGCAGTACTTC. Translation gives CASSPTPLGRGEQYF.

This clone has only one observation. The chain links TRBV7-2 to TRBJ2-3, with unresolved D. Germline CDR1 is SGHTA and CDR2 is FQGNSA. V gave up 0 bases and J gave up 3 bases, with 13 bases separating them. CDR3 size: 16 residues. The CDR3 sequence is CASSLAAYRKTDTQYF. The CDR3 nucleotides are TGTGCCAGCAGCTTAGCGGCCTATAGGAAGACAGATACGCAGTATTTT.

In nucleotides, the CDR3 is TGTGCCTGGAGCCAGACAGGGGGCTCTTCACCCCTCCACTTT. It codes for CAWSQTGGSSPLHF. This chain joins TRBV30 and TRBJ1-6; 10 bases are shared with TRBD1. The length of the CDR3 is 14 residues. Trimming took 3 bases from V and 9 from J; bases not matched to a gene: 5. Germline V gene lookup returns CDR1 GTSNPN and CDR2 SVGIG (reference sequence).

The chain carries TRBV18 and TRBJ1-2, with D possibly TRBD1 on 6 matching bases. The CDR3 contains 17 residues. The germline CDR1 and CDR2 sequences are KGHSH and LQKENI. Deletions cut 0 bases from V and 5 bases from J, with 19 bases between. CDR3 region: CASSPPTGTKAFYGYTF. DNA of the CDR3: TGTGCCAGCTCACCACCCACCGGGACAAAGGCATTTTATGGCTACACCTTC.

The V and J genes are TRBV4-1 and TRBJ2-7; TRBD2 agrees at 13 bases. CDR3 size: 15 residues. The V segment lost 5 bases and the J segment 2 bases; nucleotides outside the gene matches: 3. Germline V gene lookup returns CDR1 MGHRA and CDR2 YSYEKL. CDR3 in DNA: TGCGCCAGCAGCAGGACTAGCGGGGGACCCTACGAGCAGTACTTC. It translates to CASSRTSGGPYEQYF.

The chain carries TRBV19 and TRBJ2-2; D gene unclear. Germline CDR1 reads LNHDA; CDR2 reads SQIVND (reference sequence). V lost 4 bases and J lost 5, with 2 bases in between. The CDR3 loop spans 11 amino acids. Here the CDR3 reads CASSRTGELFF. In nucleotides, the CDR3 is TGTGCCAGTAGTAGAACCGGGGAGCTGTTTTTT.

This chain links TRBV27 with TRBJ1-1, with D perhaps matching TRBD1 (5 bases). This CDR3 spans 16 amino acids. Germline CDR1 MNHEY, CDR2 SMNVEV (reference sequence). Trimming shortened V by 6 bases and J by 4 bases, and 21 bases separated the two germline ends. Here the CDR3 DNA reads TGTGCCAGCAGAATAAGCCCGGGACTCTCCACCACTGAAGCTTTCTTT. Its translation: CASRISPGLSTTEAFF.